The clone carrying this TCR beta chain was seen a few times. These data originate in a study of response to subunit inactivated influenza vaccine. The germline V gene encodes CDR1 LGHNA and CDR2 YNFKEQ. The CDR3 is 15 amino acids. V dropped 2 bases and J dropped 6; count of bases not matched to a gene: 3. TCRdb re-called the RT-PCR reads through MiXCR, storing one row per CDR3 protein. This sample has roughly 550,000 distinct CDR3 sequences; 20% to 25% occur once, and the top ten carry approximately 2.9%. This sample was shared with a second study, whose subject was T cells expressing NK-cell markers. According to that study: UMIs were included in TCR beta cDNA generated by 5'RACE template switching. The authors derived TCR beta repertoires from sorted CD3+CD56+NKG2C+, CD3+CD56+NKG2C- and CD3+CD56-NKG2C+ T cells. An anti-gamma-delta TCR antibody was added in several experiments. It restricted sorting to alpha-beta TCR-expressing T cells. In 6 or 7 donors, dominant NKG2C+ clonotypes were roughly 1.0-7.5% of CD8+ T cells. These clonotypes also led the CD3+CD56-NKG2C+ fraction in several donors.

The source of this sequence is a man aged 50 to 60 who received an inactivated influenza vaccine. The chain has TRBV4-2 and TRBJ1-4, with TRBD1 matching 10 bases. Source: CD4+ T cells sorted from PBMCs, taken 11 to 12 days after vaccination. Here the CDR3 DNA reads TGTGCCAGCAGCCAACCCGGACAGGGGGATGAAAAACTGTTTTTT. This translates into CASSQPGQGDEKLFF.